This record concerns one TCR beta chain sequence. No antigen is known for it. This entry belongs to a study of Ad26.COV2.S vaccination and SARS-CoV-2 variants. Study context: Intramuscular Ad26.COV2.S at 5x10^10 or 1x10^11 viral particles. General study findings and limits: The TCR breadth and depth analyses may have produced an underestimate of total T cell responses.

TCRdb keeps only in-frame clones here, not all; method: immunoSEQ multiplex PCR. The table lists about 420,000 clones, around nine tenths of them singletons. Treatment denoted: some 20 received Ad26.COV2.S at low or high dose, single or two shots; roughly five received placebo; per-sample allocation not given. The study sampled participants on day 63 after the first vaccine or placebo injection. The donor's status was that of an adult aged 18-55 years in Boston. In the vaccine, an Ad26 vector expressed the SARS-CoV-2 spike of the Wuhan strain. Unmatched junction bases numbered 17, after V lost 1 base and J lost 6 bases. The CDR3 has 20 amino acids. Germline V CDR1 and CDR2: SGHDN, FVKESK.

The chain has TRBV14 and TRBJ2-2, with TRBD2 matching over 10 bases. Sample: peripheral blood, taken in a trial of Ad26.COV2.S vaccine versus placebo. This sequence originates from a person between 18 and 65 years old who received the Ad26.COV2.S COVID-19 vaccine or a placebo. The CDR3, as DNA: TGTGCCAGCAGCCAAGGGCGTCGGGCTAGCGGGGGCCTTGGGGCCGGGGAGCTGTTTTTT. It is translated as CASSQGRRASGGLGAGELFF.